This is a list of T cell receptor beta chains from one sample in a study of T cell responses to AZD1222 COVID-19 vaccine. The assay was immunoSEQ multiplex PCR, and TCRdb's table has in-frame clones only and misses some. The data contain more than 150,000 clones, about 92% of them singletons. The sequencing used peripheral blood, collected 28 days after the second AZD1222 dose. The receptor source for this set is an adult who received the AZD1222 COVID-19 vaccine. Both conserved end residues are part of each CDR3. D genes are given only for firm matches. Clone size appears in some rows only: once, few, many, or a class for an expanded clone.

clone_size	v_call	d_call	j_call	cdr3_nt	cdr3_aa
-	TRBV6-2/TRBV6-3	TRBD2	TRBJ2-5	TGTGCCAGCAGTTACTCCCCCCTAGCGGGAGCCCGGTCGCAAGAGACCCAGTACTTC	CASSYSPLAGARSQETQYF
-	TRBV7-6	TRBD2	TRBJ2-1	TGTGCCAGCAGCCCTAGCGGTCTAGCGGGAGGGCCGGGTGAGCAGTTCTTC	CASSPSGLAGGPGEQFF
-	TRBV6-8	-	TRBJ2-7	TGTGCCAGCAGTTACCCCAAGTGGGTAGCGCCTCCCTACGAGCAGTACTTC	CASSYPKWVAPPYEQYF
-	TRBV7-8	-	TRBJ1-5	TGTGCCAGCAGCTTATTGTCCGGGGGAGGCAATCAGCCCCAGCATTTT	CASSLLSGGGNQPQHF
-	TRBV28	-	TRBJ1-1	TGTGCCAGCAGTTTAAGTCAGGACAAGAACACTGAAGCTTTCTTT	CASSLSQDKNTEAFF
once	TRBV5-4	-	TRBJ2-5	TGTGCCAGCAGCAACGTTTTGGGGGGCGGGCAAGAGACCCAGTACTTC	CASSNVLGGGQETQYF
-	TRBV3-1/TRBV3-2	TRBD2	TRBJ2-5	TGTGCCAGCAGCCAAGATGAGTGGGTAGCGGGCCACCAAGAGACCCAGTACTTC	CASSQDEWVAGHQETQYF
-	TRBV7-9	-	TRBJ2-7	TGTGCCAGCAGCTTCTCGACTAGGACCTACGAGCAGTACTTC	CASSFSTRTYEQYF
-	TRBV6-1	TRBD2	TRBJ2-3	TGTGCCAGCAGTGAAGCTAGCGGGAGCCCAGATACGCAGTATTTT	CASSEASGSPDTQYF
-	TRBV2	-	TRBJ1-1	TGTGCCAGCAGTGTGGCCATGAACACTGAAGCTTTCTTT	CASSVAMNTEAFF
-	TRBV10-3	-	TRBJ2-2	TGTGCCATCAGTGAGTCTTGGGGCACCGGGGAGCTGTTTTTT	CAISESWGTGELFF
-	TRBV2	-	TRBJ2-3	TGTGCCAGCAGTCCCGGGGATGGGGCCACAGATACGCAGTATTTT	CASSPGDGATDTQYF
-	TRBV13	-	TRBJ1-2	TGTGCCAGCAGCCTGACAGGTGAGCCTTTCGGTGGCTACACCTTC	CASSLTGEPFGGYTF
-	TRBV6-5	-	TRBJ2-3	TGTGCCAGCCGGCTCACAGATACGCAGTATTTT	CASRLTDTQYF
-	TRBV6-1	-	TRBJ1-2	TGTGCCAGCAGTGAAGCGCAGCGGGATGGCTACACCTTC	CASSEAQRDGYTF
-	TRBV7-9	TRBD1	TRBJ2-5	TGTGCCAGCAGCCCCAGGGGGCCAGAGACCCAGTACTTC	CASSPRGPETQYF
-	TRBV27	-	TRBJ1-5	TGTGCCAGCAGTCCCCGACTCGCATGGCCCCAGCATTTT	CASSPRLAWPQHF
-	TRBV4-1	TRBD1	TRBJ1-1	TGCGCCAGCAGCTATAGTAAAGGGACAGCCCTTGAAGCTTTCTTT	CASSYSKGTALEAFF
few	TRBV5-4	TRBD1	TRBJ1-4	TGTGCCAGCAGCGTGGGGACAGCCCAGCAGACTAATGAAAAACTGTTTTTT	CASSVGTAQQTNEKLFF
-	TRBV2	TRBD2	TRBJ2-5	TGTGCCAGCAGTGGTTTCAGAACTAGCGGGGAACAAGAGACCCAGTACTTC	CASSGFRTSGEQETQYF
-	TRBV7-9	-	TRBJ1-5	TGTGCCAGCAGCTATAGCAATCAGCCCCAGCATTTT	CASSYSNQPQHF
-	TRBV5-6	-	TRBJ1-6	TGTGCCAGCAGGCTCCAAATAGATTCACCCCTCCACTTT	CASRLQIDSPLHF
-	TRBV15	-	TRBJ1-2	TGTGCCACCAGCGGCGCCGGGACGGATTATGGCTACACCTTC	CATSGAGTDYGYTF
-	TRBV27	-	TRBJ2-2	TGTGCCAGCAGTTTAATGGATCGGTTGAACACCGGGGAGCTGTTTTTT	CASSLMDRLNTGELFF
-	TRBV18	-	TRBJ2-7	TGTGCCAGCTCACCACGGGGCTACGAGCAGTACTTC	CASSPRGYEQYF
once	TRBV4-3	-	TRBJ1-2	TGCGCCAGCAGCCAAGGTCCGAACTATGGCTACACCTTC	CASSQGPNYGYTF
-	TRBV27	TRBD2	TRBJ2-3	TGTGCCAGCAGTTTATTTCGACTAGCGGGGAAGGAAGATACGCAGTATTTT	CASSLFRLAGKEDTQYF
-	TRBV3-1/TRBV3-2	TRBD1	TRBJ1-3	TGTGCCAGCAGCCAAGCAAAAGGACAGGACATTGGAAACACCATATATTTT	CASSQAKGQDIGNTIYF
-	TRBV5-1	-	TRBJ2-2	TGCGCCAGCAGCGAAGCGATGGGTCGAACCGGGGAGCTGTTTTTT	CASSEAMGRTGELFF
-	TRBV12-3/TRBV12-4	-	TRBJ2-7	TGTGCCAGCAGCCGGAAAACCGGCTACGAGCAGTACTTC	CASSRKTGYEQYF
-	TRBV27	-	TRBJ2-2	TGTGCCAGCAGTTTAGTAGCGAACACCGGGGAGCTGTTTTTT	CASSLVANTGELFF
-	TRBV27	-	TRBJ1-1	TGTGCCAGCAGTTCCCCGGCCCTCGAGGCTGAAGCTTTCTTT	CASSSPALEAEAFF
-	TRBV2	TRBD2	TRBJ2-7	TGTGCCAGCACCCGCTTAGCGGGACCCCACCCCTACGAGCAGTACTTC	CASTRLAGPHPYEQYF
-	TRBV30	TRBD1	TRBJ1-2	TGTGCCTGGAGTCCTCCTTGGACAGGGAGTTCCGGCGGCTACACCTTC	CAWSPPWTGSSGGYTF
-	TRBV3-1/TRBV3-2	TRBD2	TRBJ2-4	TGTGCCAGCAGCCAACGTCGGTGGCTAGCGGGAGAAAACATTCAGTACTTC	CASSQRRWLAGENIQYF
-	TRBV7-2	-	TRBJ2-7	TGTGCCAGCAGTCGCACCGCCTCGAGAGGGGATCAGTACTTC	CASSRTASRGDQYF
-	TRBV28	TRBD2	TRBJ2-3	TGTGCCAGCAACGGCTTTAGCGGGAATGGCACAGATACGCAGTATTTT	CASNGFSGNGTDTQYF
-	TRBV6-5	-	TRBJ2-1	TGTGCCAGCAGTCATGGGGGCGGTGGAGATGAGCAGTTCTTC	CASSHGGGGDEQFF
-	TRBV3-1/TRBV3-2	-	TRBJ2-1	TGTGCCAGCAGCCACCCCCTCTCGCCTGGCGAGCAGTTCTTC	CASSHPLSPGEQFF
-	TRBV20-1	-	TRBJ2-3	TGCAGTGCTGAAGACCCTTATACGCAGTATTTT	CSAEDPYTQYF
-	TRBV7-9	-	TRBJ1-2	TGTGCCAGCAGCTTAGGCGCGGCGTGGAACTATGGCTACACCTTC	CASSLGAAWNYGYTF
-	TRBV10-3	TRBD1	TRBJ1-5	TGTGCCATCAGTTCGACAGGGGATCAGCCCCAGCATTTT	CAISSTGDQPQHF
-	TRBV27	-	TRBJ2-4	TGTGCCAGCAGTTTCGACCAGCGCAAAAACATTCAGTACTTC	CASSFDQRKNIQYF
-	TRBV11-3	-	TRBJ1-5	TGTGCCAGCAGCTTCGATAGCAATCAGCCCCAGCATTTT	CASSFDSNQPQHF
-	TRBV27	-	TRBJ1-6	TGTGCCAGCAAGGCAGAAAATAATTCACCCCTCCACTTT	CASKAENNSPLHF
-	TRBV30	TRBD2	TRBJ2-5	TGTGCCTGGAGCAATCGCGGGGGGGCCCAGTACTTC	CAWSNRGGAQYF
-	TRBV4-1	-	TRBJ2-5	TGCGCCAGCAGCCAATCCTTGCGGGCCGCGGTGGGGTGGGAGACCCAGTACTTC	CASSQSLRAAVGWETQYF
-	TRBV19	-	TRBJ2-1	TGTGCCAGTACCTTCTCGAACCCTAACGCCTACAATGAGCAGTTCTTC	CASTFSNPNAYNEQFF
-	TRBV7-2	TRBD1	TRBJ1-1	TGTGCCAGCAGCTTGGGGGACAGGGGATGGACTGAAGCTTTCTTT	CASSLGDRGWTEAFF
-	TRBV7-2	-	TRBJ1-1	TGTGCCAGCAGCTTAGCGAGAGACAGGTACACTGAAGCTTTCTTT	CASSLARDRYTEAFF
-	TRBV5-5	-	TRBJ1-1	TGTGCCAGCAGCTTGGGACCCTCGGTACAGCACACTGAAGCTTTCTTT	CASSLGPSVQHTEAFF
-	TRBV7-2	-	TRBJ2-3	TGTGCCAGCAGCCTGGAGCTAAGGGGCAGGTATTTT	CASSLELRGRYF
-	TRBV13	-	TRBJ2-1	TGTGCCAGCAGCCCCGAAACCCCCTTTAGCGGAAGTTGGGTCCAGTTCTATGAGCAGTTCTTC	CASSPETPFSGSWVQFYEQFF
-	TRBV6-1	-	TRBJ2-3	TGTGCCAGCAGTGAAGTATACACAGATACGCAGTATTTT	CASSEVYTDTQYF
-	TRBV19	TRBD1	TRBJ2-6	TGTGCCAGCCTTAGAGGACAGGGCGTAGGTGGGGCCAACGTCCTGACTTTC	CASLRGQGVGGANVLTF
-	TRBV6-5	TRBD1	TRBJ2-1	TGTGCCAGCAAGGGACAGGGGGCCGATGAGCAGTTCTTC	CASKGQGADEQFF
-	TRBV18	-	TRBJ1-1	TGTGCCAGCTCACCACAGCCGCCCCGCATGAACACTGAAGCTTTCTTT	CASSPQPPRMNTEAFF
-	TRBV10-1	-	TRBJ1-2	TGCGCCAGCAGTGAGTCCCTCCGCTATGGCTACACCTTC	CASSESLRYGYTF
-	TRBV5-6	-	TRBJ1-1	TGTGCCAGCAGCCCTACAGGTGGGTCGATAACTTTCTTT	CASSPTGGSITFF